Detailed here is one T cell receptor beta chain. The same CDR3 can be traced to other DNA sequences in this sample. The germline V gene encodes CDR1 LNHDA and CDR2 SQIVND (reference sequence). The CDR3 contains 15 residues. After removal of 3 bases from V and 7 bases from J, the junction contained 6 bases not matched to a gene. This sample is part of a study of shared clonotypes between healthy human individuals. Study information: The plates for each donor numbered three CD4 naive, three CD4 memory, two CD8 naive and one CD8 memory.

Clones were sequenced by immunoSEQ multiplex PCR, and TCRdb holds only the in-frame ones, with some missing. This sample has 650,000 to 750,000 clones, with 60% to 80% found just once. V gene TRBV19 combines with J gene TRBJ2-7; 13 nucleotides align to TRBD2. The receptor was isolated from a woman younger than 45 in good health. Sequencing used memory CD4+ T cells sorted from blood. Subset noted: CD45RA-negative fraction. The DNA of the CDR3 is TGTGCCAGTAGTATCAGGACTAGCGGGAGAATTGAGCAGTACTTC. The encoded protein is CASSIRTSGRIEQYF.